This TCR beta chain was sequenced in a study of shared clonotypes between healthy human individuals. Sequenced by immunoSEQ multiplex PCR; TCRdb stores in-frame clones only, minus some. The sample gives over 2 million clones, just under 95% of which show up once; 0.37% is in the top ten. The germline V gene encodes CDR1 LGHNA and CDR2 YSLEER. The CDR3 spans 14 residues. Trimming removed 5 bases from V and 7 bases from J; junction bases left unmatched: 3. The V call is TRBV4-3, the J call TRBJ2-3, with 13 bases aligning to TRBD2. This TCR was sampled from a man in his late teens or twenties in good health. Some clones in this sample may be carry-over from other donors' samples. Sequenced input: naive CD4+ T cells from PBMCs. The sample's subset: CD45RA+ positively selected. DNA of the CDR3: TGCGCCAGCAGCGAGACTAGCGGGAGGTATACGCAGTATTTT. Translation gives CASSETSGRYTQYF.